One sample yielded the 3 T cell receptor beta chains listed below, sequenced in a study of blood T cell repertoires in COVID-19. Profiling relied on immunoSEQ multiplex PCR, and the TCRdb table lists in-frame clones only, not all of them. Here the sample spans about 89,000 clones, just under 80% being singletons. Sequenced: peripheral blood. Receptors were obtained from a man between 65 and 85 years old with COVID-19, enrolled during active disease.

This clone appeared a few times. The rearrangement joins TRBV20-1 to TRBJ2-5; D not certain. Trimming shortened V by 3 bases and J by 3 bases, and 11 bases separated the two germline ends. The CDR3 runs 13 residues. Germline CDR1 is DFQATT and CDR2 is SNEGSKA (reference sequence). CDR3 nucleotide sequence: TGCAGTGCTAGTGGGCAGAGCGAAGAGACCCAGTACTTC. Encoded protein: CSASGQSEETQYF.

The rearrangement links TRBV5-1 to TRBJ2-7, with 9 bases that match TRBD2. With 0 bases clipped from V and 5 bases from J, the junction kept 9 bases outside the gene matches. The CDR3 is made up of 16 amino acids. Germline V lookup: CDR1 SGHRS, CDR2 YFSETQ. The CDR3 DNA reads as TGCGCCAGCAGCTTGGGTTTTGCGGGAGGGCCCCACGAGCAGTACTTC. This sequence encodes CASSLGFAGGPHEQYF.

Comments on this clone: The same CDR3 can be traced to other DNA sequences in this sample. This chain's CDR3 is CSVDILAGGTQYF. The CDR3 bases are TGCAGCGTTGATATACTAGCGGGGGGGACCCAGTACTTC. The rearrangement joins TRBV29-1 to TRBJ2-5, with 12 bases lining up with TRBD2. V trimming: 3 bases; J trimming: 7 bases; junction bases outside the gene matches: 3. CDR1 SQVTM and CDR2 ANQGSEA come from the germline V gene. The CDR3 totals 13 residues.